The text below deals with one T cell receptor beta chain. Antigen specificity is unknown. It may be a read error: a sequence one base away is much more abundant. This sample stems from a study of neurological immune-mediated disorders. CDR1 SGHRS and CDR2 YFSETQ come from the germline V gene. The CDR3 runs 15 residues. Described time point: longitudinal time-point 2. The output of every sequencing run, over 160 million TCR-beta sequences, came from 15-18 subjects. TCRdb passed the 5' RACE reads through MiXCR, listing each CDR3 protein once. The profile shows tens of thousands of distinct CDR3 sequences, roughly 13% of them singletons. Study results and caveats: HTLV-1-associated myelopathy had the most TCR clonal expansion, while multiple sclerosis had the least, a level that fell below healthy controls.

The sample taken for sequencing was PBMCs. This chain connects TRBV5-1 to TRBJ2-1; TRBD1 matches at 7 bases. The TCR sequence derives from a female donor with HTLV-1-associated myelopathy (HAM/TSP). The CDR3 loop reads CSSSPGTETYNEQFF. CDR3 coding DNA: TGCTCCAGCAGTCCTGGGACAGAGACCTACAATGAGCAGTTCTTC.